This TCR beta chain was sequenced in a study of blood T cell dynamics during melanoma immunotherapy. Profiling relied on immunoSEQ multiplex PCR, and the TCRdb table lists in-frame clones only, not all of them. Of roughly 7,400 clones listed, 70% to 85% are singletons. In this sample, this clone turned up once. The CDR3 is made up of 13 amino acids. The germline CDR1 and CDR2 sequences are SGHNT and YENEEA. Trimming removed 5 bases from V and 1 base from J, with 5 bases in between. Time point in this sample: week 3, after first cycle of checkpoint inhibitor. This clonotype was obtained from a human donor with melanoma. The sample in question was blood, obtained from a patient treated with checkpoint blockade. The J gene is TRBJ2-2, the V gene TRBV11-3; D gene unclear. The CDR3 loop is CASSARNTGELFF. As DNA, the CDR3 is TGTGCCAGCAGCGCCAGGAACACCGGGGAGCTGTTTTTT.